This TCR beta chain was sequenced during a study of memory CD4+ T cells and cytomegalovirus serostatus. Whole-study context: Of the healthy Belgian adults, 9 were CMV seropositive and about two dozen seronegative. Overall study findings and caveats: Of 150 to 200 reported CMV TCRbeta sequences, around 62 were found in memory CD4+ repertoires.

The assay was immunoSEQ multiplex PCR, and TCRdb's table has in-frame clones only and misses some. The sample contains roughly 50,000 clones, under 90% of which appear only once. Single viable CD3+CD4+CD8-CD45RO+ cells were sorted as the memory CD4+ T cells. With regard to this clone: Its antigen is currently unknown.

With 5 bases removed from V and 2 bases from J, the gap between germline ends came to 10 bases. Germline CDR1 LNHDA, CDR2 SQIVND (reference sequence). The CDR3 extends over 14 amino acids. This TCR was sampled from an adult in good health and CMV-seronegative. Some clones in this sample may be carry-over from other donors' samples. The J gene is TRBJ1-5, the V gene TRBV19, with no clear D. The sequencing input was memory CD4+ T cells from blood. The chain's CDR3 is CASSPTSGNQPQHF. The DNA of the CDR3 is TGTGCCAGTAGTCCGACTTCTGGCAATCAGCCCCAGCATTTT.